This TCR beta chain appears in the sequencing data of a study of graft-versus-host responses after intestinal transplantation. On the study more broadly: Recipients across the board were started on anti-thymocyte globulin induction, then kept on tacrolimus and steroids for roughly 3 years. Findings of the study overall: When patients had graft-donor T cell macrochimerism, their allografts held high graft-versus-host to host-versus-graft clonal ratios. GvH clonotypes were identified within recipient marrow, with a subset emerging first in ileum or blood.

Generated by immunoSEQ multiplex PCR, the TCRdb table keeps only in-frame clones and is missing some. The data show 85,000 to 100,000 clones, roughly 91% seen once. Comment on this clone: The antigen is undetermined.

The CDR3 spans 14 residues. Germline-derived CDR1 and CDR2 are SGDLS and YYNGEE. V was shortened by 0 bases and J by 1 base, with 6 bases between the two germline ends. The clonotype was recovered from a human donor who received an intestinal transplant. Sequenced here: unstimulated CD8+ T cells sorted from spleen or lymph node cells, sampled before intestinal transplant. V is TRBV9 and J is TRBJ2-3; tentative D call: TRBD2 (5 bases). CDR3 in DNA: TGTGCCAGCAGCGTAGGAGGGCGCACAGATACGCAGTATTTT. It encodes CASSVGGRTDTQYF.